The next 15 T cell receptor beta chains were all read from a single sample in a study of blood T cell repertoires in COVID-19. Here immunoSEQ multiplex PCR was the method, and the copy in TCRdb shows in-frame clones only, minus some. This sample carries 65,000 to 70,000 clones, approximately 75% of them seen once, and the ten largest clones take 5% to 6.5%. Sequenced material: peripheral blood. Source of these receptors: a woman aged 60-70 years with acute or convalescent COVID-19.

The genes are TRBV5-1 and TRBJ2-2, with 13 nucleotides matching TRBD2. The CDR3 runs 15 residues. Germline lookup yields CDR1 SGHRS and CDR2 YFSETQ. V was pared by 4 bases and J by 6 bases, with 3 bases of the junction left unmatched. The CDR3 loop is CASSAGTSGAGELFF. The CDR3 nucleotides read TGCGCCAGCAGCGCCGGGACTAGCGGGGCCGGGGAGCTGTTTTTT.

The chain uses TRBV20-1 and TRBJ1-4; no reliable D call. V lost 6 bases and J 8 bases, leaving 10 bases between the germline ends. CDR1 and CDR2 from the germline V gene are DFQATT and SNEGSKA (reference sequence). The CDR3 spans 11 residues. This CDR3 is CSARRREKLFF. CDR3 nucleotide sequence: TGCAGTGCGCGTCGTCGGGAAAAACTGTTTTTT.

This chain links TRBV4-3 with TRBJ2-7; D might be TRBD2 (5 bases). This CDR3 has 13 amino acids. V was trimmed by 0 bases and J by 6 bases, leaving 9 bases between them. CDR1 and CDR2 from the germline V gene are LGHNA and YSLEER. The chain's CDR3 is CASSQDSGGEQYF. CDR3 DNA sequence: TGCGCCAGCAGCCAAGATTCAGGAGGCGAGCAGTACTTC.

The chain has TRBV27 and TRBJ2-7; a weak D match, TRBD1 (5 bases). Germline loops: CDR1 MNHEY, CDR2 SMNVEV (reference sequence). V gave up 1 base and J gave up 6 bases, with 7 bases separating them. The CDR3 length is 12 residues. CDR3 bases: TGTGCCAGCAGTTTATTAGGGGCCGAGCAGTACTTC. This gives the protein CASSLLGAEQYF.

The chain uses TRBV6-5 and TRBJ2-1, with a tentative D call TRBD2 (5 bases). This CDR3 contains 14 residues. Trimming removed 10 bases at V and 7 bases at J, with 20 bases between. CDR1 is MNHEY and CDR2 is SVGAGI in the germline V gene. CDR3 region: CATQRAGPGNEQFF. The CDR3 region has the DNA TGTGCCACCCAACGGGCGGGCCCCGGGAATGAGCAGTTCTTC.

This chain connects TRBV6-6 to TRBJ1-4; unclear D gene. Germline CDR1 and CDR2: MNHNY and SVGAGI (reference sequence). V was pared by 5 bases and J by 7 bases, with 26 bases between. The CDR3 extends over 18 amino acids. The CDR3 DNA sequence: TGTGCCAGCAGTCGCAACACCTTAGCCCGGATCCTGGTTGAAAAACTGTTTTTT. It specifies CASSRNTLARILVEKLFF.

The V call is TRBV19, the J call TRBJ1-2, with D unresolved. CDR3 length: 16 residues. In germline, CDR1 is LNHDA, CDR2 SQIVND (reference sequence). With 9 bases removed from V and 2 bases from J, the gap between germline ends came to 22 bases. The CDR3 sequence: CASHQAGYDTNYGYTF. The CDR3 region has the DNA TGTGCCAGCCACCAAGCAGGTTACGACACGAACTATGGCTACACCTTC.

This rearrangement joins TRBV28 to TRBJ2-7; the D gene is possibly TRBD1 (7 bases). This CDR3 region has 16 residues. Germline lookup yields CDR1 MDHEN and CDR2 SYDVKM. V was cut by 5 bases and J by 6 bases, with 23 bases left in between. For the CDR3, the DNA is TGTGCCAGCAGTGCGACCGAGACAGGGAGGATTGGCGAGCAGTACTTC. Translation: CASSATETGRIGEQYF.

V gene TRBV25-1 combines with J gene TRBJ2-2, with a weak D call TRBD1 (6 bases). The ends were cut back, 0 bases at V and 5 bases at J, with 13 bases in the middle. Germline V gene sequence: CDR1 MGHDK, CDR2 SYGVNS. The CDR3 runs to 16 residues. In nucleotides, the CDR3 is TGTGCCAGCAGTGAATATATGGCAGGGGCTACCGGGGAGCTGTTTTTT. Amino acid sequence: CASSEYMAGATGELFF. The variable domain in full, completed from reference TRBV25-1 and TRBJ2-2, reads EADIYQTPRYLVIGTGKKITLECSQTMGHDKMYWYQQDPGMELHLIHYSYGVNSTEKGDLSSESTVSRIRTEHFPLTLESARPSHTSQYLCASSEYMAGATGELFFGEGSRLTVL.

V and J are TRBV29-1 and TRBJ1-2; D uncertain. V dropped 4 bases and J dropped 8 bases, with 14 bases sitting between them. This CDR3 contains 12 residues. The V gene's germline CDR1 is SQVTM and CDR2 ANQGSEA. The CDR3: CSVGHGEGGYTF. CDR3 DNA sequence: TGCAGCGTTGGCCATGGGGAGGGCGGCTACACCTTC. The full variable domain, in which reference TRBV29-1 and TRBJ1-2 provide the parts outside the CDR3, is SAVISQKPSRDICQRGTSLTIQCQVDSQVTMMFWYRQQPGQSLTLIATANQGSEATYESGFVIDKFPISRPNLTFSTLTVSNMSPEDSSIYLCSVGHGEGGYTFGSGTRLTVV.

The chain is built from TRBV9 and TRBJ1-3; 8 positions match TRBD1. After removal of 0 bases from V and 4 bases from J, the junction contained 6 bases not matched to a gene. Per germline, CDR1 SGDLS and CDR2 YYNGEE. The CDR3 contains 16 residues. The CDR3 spells CASSVGSGGGGNTIYF. The CDR3 bases are TGTGCCAGCAGCGTAGGCTCAGGGGGCGGAGGAAACACCATATATTTT.

This clone was found once. The V gene is TRBV19, the J gene TRBJ2-2; tentatively, D is TRBD1 (5 bases). From germline, CDR1 is LNHDA and CDR2 SQIVND (reference sequence). Trimming pared 8 bases from V and 2 bases from J, leaving 12 bases between. CDR3 size: 14 residues. Here the CDR3 DNA reads TGTGCCAGTGGGGCAGGAGTCAACACCGGGGAGCTGTTTTTT. It yields the protein CASGAGVNTGELFF.

This clone was recorded a few times. The chain employs TRBV5-1 and TRBJ1-6; D is ambiguous. CDR1 and CDR2 from the germline V gene are SGHRS and YFSETQ. The CDR3 length is 18 residues. V lost 2 bases, J lost 8 bases, and 23 bases lay in between. CDR3 loop: CASSFGPPGPGEDSPLHF. Written as DNA, the CDR3 is TGCGCCAGCAGCTTCGGCCCTCCTGGCCCGGGTGAGGATTCACCCCTCCACTTT.

The V gene is TRBV7-8, the J gene TRBJ2-5; TRBD1 matches at 9 bases. V trimming: 5 bases; J trimming: 13 bases; junction bases outside the gene matches: 8. Germline V CDR1 and CDR2: SGHVS, FQNEAQ. The CDR3 loop spans 12 amino acids. Written as DNA, the CDR3 is TGTGCCAGCAGCCGGAACAGGGGGCTACGGTACTTC. Its translation: CASSRNRGLRYF.

This clone was seen a handful of times. The chain recombines TRBV28 with TRBJ1-5; no reliable D call. In germline, CDR1 is MDHEN, CDR2 SYDVKM. V gave up 5 bases and J gave up 4 bases, with 9 bases separating them. The CDR3 contains 13 residues. CDR3 coding DNA: TGTGCCAGCAGTGGGCAGAGAAATCAGCCCCAGCATTTT. This encodes CASSGQRNQPQHF. The full variable domain, rest sourced from reference TRBV28 and TRBJ1-5, is DVKVTQSSRYLVKRTGEKVFLECVQDMDHENMFWYRQDPGLGLRLIYFSYDVKMKEKGDIPEGYSVSREKKERFSLILESASTNQTSMYLCASSGQRNQPQHFGDGTRLSIL.